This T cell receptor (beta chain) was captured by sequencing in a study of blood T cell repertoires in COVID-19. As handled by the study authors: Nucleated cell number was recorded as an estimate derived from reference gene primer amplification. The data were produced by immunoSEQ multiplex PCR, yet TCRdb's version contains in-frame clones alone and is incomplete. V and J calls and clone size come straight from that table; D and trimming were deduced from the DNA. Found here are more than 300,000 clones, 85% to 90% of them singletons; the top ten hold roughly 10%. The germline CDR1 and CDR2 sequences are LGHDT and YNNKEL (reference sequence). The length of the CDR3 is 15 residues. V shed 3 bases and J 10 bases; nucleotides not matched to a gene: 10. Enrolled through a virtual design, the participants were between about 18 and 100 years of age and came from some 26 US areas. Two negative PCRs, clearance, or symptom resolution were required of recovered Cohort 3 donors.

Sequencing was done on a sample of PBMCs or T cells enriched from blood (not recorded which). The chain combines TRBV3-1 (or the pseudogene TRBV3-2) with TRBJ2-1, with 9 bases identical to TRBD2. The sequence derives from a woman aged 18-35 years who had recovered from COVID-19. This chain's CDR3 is CASSQFSGSDFEQFF. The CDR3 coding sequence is TGTGCCAGCAGCCAGTTTAGCGGGAGCGATTTCGAGCAGTTCTTC.